The clone carrying this T cell receptor (beta chain) showed up just a few times. The antigen remains undetermined. Germline loops: CDR1 GTSNPN, CDR2 SVGIG (reference sequence). The length of the CDR3 is 15 residues. The V and J ends lost 0 bases and 1 base, in that order; junction bases with no gene match: 4. The data stem from a study of OX40 agonist ivuxolimab in advanced cancers. Study as a whole: Patients enrolled in dose escalation were diagnosed with hepatocellular carcinoma, melanoma, renal cell or head and neck cancer. Findings and limits, study-wide: Expanded peripheral T cells had an undetermined antigen specificity.

Here immunoSEQ multiplex PCR was the method, and the copy in TCRdb shows in-frame clones only, minus some. The sample includes approximately 100,000 clones, around 91% seen only once; the top ten take roughly 1.6%. At baseline, cycle 4 day 1, and cycle 7 day 1, blood was sampled. This TCR came from an adult with an advanced solid tumor such as melanoma, head and neck, liver or kidney cancer. Sequenced material: CD4+ or CD8+ T cells sorted from blood, taken in a trial of the OX40 agonist ivuxolimab. The rearrangement joins TRBV30 to TRBJ1-1; 8 nucleotides align to TRBD1. The DNA for the CDR3 is TGTGCCTGGAGTGTAAGGGACAGGTGGAACACTGAAGCTTTCTTT. Translated: CAWSVRDRWNTEAFF.